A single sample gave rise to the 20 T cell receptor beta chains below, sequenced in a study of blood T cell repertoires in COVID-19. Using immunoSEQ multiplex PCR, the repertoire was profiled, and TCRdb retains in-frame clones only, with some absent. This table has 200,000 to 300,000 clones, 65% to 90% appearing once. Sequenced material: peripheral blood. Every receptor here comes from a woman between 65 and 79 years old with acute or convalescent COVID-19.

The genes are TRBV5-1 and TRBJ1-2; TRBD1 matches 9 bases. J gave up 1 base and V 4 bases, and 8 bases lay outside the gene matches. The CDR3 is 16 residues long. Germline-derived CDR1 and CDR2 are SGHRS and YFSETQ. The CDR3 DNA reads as TGCGCCAGCAGCGTCTCCGGGACAGGGCTTAACTATGGCTACACCTTC. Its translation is CASSVSGTGLNYGYTF.

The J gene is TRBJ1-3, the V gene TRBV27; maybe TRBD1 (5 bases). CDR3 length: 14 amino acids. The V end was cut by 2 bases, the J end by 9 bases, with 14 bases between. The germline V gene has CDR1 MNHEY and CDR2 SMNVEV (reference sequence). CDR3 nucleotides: TGTGCCAGCAGTTTAACCAACCAGGGCCCCACCATATATTTT. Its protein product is CASSLTNQGPTIYF.

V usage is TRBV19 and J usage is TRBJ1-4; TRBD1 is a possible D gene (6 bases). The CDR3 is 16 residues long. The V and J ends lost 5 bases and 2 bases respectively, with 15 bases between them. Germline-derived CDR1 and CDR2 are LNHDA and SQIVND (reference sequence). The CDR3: CASSSTRGTTNEKLFF. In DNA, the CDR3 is TGTGCCAGTAGTTCAACCAGGGGAACCACTAATGAAAAACTGTTTTTT.

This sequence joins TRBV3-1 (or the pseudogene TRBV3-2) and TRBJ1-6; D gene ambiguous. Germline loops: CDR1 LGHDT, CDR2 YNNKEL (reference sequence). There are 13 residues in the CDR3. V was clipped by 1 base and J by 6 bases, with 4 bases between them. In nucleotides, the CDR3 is TGTGCCAGCAGCCAAGCCCGTAATTCACCCCTCCACTTT. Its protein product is CASSQARNSPLHF.

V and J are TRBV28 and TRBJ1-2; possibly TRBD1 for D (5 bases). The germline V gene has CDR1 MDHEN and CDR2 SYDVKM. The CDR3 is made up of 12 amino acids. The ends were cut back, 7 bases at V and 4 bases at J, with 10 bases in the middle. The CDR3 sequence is CASTDSFYGYTF. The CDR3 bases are TGTGCCAGCACTGACAGCTTCTATGGCTACACCTTC.

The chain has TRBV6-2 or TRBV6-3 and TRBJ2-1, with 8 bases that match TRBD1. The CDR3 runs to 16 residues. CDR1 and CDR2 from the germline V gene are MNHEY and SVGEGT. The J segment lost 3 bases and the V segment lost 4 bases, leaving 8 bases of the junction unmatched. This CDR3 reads CASSSQGAGIYNEQFF. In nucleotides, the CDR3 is TGTGCCAGCAGTTCCCAGGGGGCAGGGATCTACAATGAGCAGTTCTTC.

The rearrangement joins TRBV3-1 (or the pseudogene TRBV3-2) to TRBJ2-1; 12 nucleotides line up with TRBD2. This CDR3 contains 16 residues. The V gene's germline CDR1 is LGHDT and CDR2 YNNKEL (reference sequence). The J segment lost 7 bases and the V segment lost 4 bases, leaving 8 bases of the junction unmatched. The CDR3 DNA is TGTGCCAGCAGCCTTCGGACTAGCGGGGACTGGAATGAGCAGTTCTTC. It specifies CASSLRTSGDWNEQFF.

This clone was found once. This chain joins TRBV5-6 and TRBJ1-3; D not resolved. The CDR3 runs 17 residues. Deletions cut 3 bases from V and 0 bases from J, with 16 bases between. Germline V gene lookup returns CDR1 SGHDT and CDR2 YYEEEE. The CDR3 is CASSSYLITGSGNTIYF. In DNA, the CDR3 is TGTGCCAGCAGCTCCTATCTGATCACGGGCTCTGGAAACACCATATATTTT.

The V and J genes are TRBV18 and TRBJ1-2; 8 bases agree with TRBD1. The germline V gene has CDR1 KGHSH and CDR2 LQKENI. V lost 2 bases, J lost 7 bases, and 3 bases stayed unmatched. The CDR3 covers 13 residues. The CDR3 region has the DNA TGTGCCAGCTCACCATCAGGGGGCACTGGCTACACCTTC. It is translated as CASSPSGGTGYTF.

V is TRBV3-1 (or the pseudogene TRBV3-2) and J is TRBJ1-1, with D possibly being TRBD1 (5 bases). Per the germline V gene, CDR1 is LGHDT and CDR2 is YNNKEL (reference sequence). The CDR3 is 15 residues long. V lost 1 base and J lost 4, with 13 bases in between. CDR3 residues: CASSQVGGSGTEAFF. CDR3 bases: TGTGCCAGCAGCCAAGTCGGGGGATCAGGCACTGAAGCTTTCTTT.

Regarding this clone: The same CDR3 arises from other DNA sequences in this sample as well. The CDR3: CASSPGLGTDTQYF. For the CDR3, the DNA is TGTGCCAGCAGCCCAGGGTTGGGCACAGATACGCAGTATTTT. This chain links TRBV3-1 (or the pseudogene TRBV3-2) with TRBJ2-3, with D perhaps TRBD1 (5 bases). Between the trimmed V and J ends, which lost 4 bases and 1 base, there was a span of 9 bases. CDR1 is LGHDT and CDR2 is YNNKEL in the germline V gene (reference sequence). The CDR3 is 14 residues long.

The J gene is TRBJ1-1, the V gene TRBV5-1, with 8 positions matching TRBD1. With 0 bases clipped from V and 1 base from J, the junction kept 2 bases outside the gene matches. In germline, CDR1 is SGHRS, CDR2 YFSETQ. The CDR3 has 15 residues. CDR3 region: CASSLGGQANTEAFF. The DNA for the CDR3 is TGCGCCAGCAGCTTGGGGGGACAGGCGAACACTGAAGCTTTCTTT.

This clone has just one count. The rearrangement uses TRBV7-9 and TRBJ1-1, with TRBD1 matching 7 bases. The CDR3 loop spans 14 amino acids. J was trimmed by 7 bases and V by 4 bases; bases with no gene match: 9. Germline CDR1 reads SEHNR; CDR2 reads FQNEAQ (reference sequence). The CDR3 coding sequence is TGTGCCAGCAGCTCTCACAGGGGAACGGGTGAAGCTTTCTTT. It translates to CASSSHRGTGEAFF.

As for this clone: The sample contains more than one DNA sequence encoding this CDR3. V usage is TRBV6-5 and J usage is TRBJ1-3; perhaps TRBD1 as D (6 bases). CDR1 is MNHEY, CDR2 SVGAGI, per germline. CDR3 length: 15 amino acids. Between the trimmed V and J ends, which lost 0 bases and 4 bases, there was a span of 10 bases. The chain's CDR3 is CASSYSAGEGNTIYF. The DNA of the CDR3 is TGTGCCAGCAGTTACTCGGCAGGGGAAGGAAACACCATATATTTT.

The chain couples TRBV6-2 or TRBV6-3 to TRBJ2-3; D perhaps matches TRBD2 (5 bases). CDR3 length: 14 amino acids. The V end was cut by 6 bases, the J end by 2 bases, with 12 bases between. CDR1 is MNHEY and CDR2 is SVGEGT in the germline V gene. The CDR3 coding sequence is TGTGCCAGCAGCCAGGACTGGTTCACAGATACGCAGTATTTT. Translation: CASSQDWFTDTQYF.

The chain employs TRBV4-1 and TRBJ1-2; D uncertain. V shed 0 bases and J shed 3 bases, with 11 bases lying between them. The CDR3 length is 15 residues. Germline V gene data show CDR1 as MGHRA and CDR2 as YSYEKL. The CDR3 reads CASSQDDRSYYGYTF. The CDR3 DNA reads TGCGCCAGCAGCCAAGATGATCGGAGCTACTATGGCTACACCTTC.

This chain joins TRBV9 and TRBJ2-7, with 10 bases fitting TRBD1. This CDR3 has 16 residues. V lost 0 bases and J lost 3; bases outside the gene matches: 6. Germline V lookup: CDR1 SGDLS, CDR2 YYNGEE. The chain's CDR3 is CASSVGTGTGVYEQYF. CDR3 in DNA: TGTGCCAGCAGCGTAGGGACCGGGACAGGGGTCTACGAGCAGTACTTC. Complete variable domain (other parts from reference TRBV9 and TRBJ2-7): DSGVTQTPKHLITATGQRVTLRCSPRSGDLSVYWYQQSLDQGLQFLIQYYNGEERAKGNILERFSAQQFPDLHSELNLSSLELGDSALYFCASSVGTGTGVYEQYFGPGTRLTVT.

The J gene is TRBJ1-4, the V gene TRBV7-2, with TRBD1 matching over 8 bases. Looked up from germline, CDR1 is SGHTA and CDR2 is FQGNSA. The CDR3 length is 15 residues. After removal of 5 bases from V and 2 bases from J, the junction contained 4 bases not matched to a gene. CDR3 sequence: CASSPDRDTNEKLFF. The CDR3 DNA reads TGTGCCAGCAGCCCGGACAGGGATACTAATGAAAAACTGTTTTTT. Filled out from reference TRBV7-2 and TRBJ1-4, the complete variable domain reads GAGVSQSPSNKVTEKGKDVELRCDPISGHTALYWYRQSLGQGLEFLIYFQGNSAPDKSGLPSDRFSAERTGGSVSTLTIQRTQQEDSAVYLCASSPDRDTNEKLFFGSGTQLSVL.

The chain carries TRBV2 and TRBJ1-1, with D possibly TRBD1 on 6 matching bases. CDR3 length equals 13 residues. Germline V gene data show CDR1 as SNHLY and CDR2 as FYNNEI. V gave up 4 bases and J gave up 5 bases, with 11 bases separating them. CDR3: CASSVEGGTEAFF. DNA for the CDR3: TGTGCCAGCAGTGTTGAGGGGGGGACTGAAGCTTTCTTT.

The CDR3 is CASNQIDRDRGYTF. CDR3 nucleotide sequence: TGTGCCAGCAACCAAATCGACAGGGATCGTGGCTACACCTTC. The V and J genes are TRBV7-2 and TRBJ1-2, with 7 bases that match TRBD1. Germline V gene sequence: CDR1 SGHTA, CDR2 FQGNSA. The trim removed 7 bases at V and 7 bases at J, leaving 12 bases unmatched. The CDR3 runs to 14 residues. Supplemented by reference TRBV7-2 and TRBJ1-2, the full variable domain reads GAGVSQSPSNKVTEKGKDVELRCDPISGHTALYWYRQSLGQGLEFLIYFQGNSAPDKSGLPSDRFSAERTGGSVSTLTIQRTQQEDSAVYLCASNQIDRDRGYTFGSGTRLTVV.